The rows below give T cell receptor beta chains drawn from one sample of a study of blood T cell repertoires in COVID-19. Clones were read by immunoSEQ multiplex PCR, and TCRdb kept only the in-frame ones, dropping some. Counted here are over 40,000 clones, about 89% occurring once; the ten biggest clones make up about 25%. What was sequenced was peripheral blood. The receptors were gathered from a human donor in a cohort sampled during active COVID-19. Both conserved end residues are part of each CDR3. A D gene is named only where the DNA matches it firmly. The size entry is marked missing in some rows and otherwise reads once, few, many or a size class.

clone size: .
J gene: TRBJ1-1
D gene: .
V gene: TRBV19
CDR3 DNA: TGTGCCAGTAGTATGCGGCAGGGGTTGGGTGAAGCTTTCTTT
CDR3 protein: CASSMRQGLGEAFF

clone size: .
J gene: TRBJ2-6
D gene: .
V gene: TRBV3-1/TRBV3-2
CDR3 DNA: TGTGCCAGCAGCCTCCTAAAGGGGGGGTCTGGGGCCAACGTCCTGACTTTC
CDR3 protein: CASSLLKGGSGANVLTF

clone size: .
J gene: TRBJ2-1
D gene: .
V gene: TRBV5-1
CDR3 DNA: TGCGCCAGCAGCTTACCCGGGACATTATACAATGAGCAGTTCTTC
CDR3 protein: CASSLPGTLYNEQFF

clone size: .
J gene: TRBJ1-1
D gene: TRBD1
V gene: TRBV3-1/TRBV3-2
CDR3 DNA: TGTGCCAGCAGCTTACGGGGACAGTTAAACACTGAAGCTTTCTTT
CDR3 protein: CASSLRGQLNTEAFF

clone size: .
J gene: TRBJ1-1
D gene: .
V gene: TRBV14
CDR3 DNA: TGTGCCAGCAGCCAAGAAGGGGGGGCAGTGAACACTGAAGCTTTCTTT
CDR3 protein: CASSQEGGAVNTEAFF

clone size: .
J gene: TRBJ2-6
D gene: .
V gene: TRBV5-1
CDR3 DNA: TGCGCCAGCAGCCTACGGGACATCGGCTCTGGGGCCAACGTCCTGACTTTC
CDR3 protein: CASSLRDIGSGANVLTF

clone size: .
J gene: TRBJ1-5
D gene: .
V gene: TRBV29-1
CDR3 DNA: TGCAGTGTTGGCTCGGGGGATCAGCCCCAGCATTTT
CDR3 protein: CSVGSGDQPQHF

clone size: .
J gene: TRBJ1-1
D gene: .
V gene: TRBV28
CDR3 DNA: TGTGCCAGCAGTTTCTTACATGAAGCTTTCTTT
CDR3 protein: CASSFLHEAFF

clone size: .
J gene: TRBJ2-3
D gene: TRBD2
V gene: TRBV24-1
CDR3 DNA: TGTGCCACCAGTGATTCCAGGGCTAGCGGGTTTCATACGCAGTATTTT
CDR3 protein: CATSDSRASGFHTQYF

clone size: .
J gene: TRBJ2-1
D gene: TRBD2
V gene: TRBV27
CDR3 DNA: TGTGCCAGCCCTTTAGGGACTAGCGGGTTCAATGAGCAGTTCTTC
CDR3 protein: CASPLGTSGFNEQFF

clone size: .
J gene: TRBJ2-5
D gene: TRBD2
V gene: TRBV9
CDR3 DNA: TGTGCCAGCAGCGTAGCTACAGGGACTAGCGGGGATCCGTACCAAGAGACCCAGTACTTC
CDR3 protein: CASSVATGTSGDPYQETQYF

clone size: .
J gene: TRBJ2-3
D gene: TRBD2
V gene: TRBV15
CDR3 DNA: TGTGCCACCAGCAGAGAAGTAGCGGGGGTGGGCACAGATACGCAGTATTTT
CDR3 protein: CATSREVAGVGTDTQYF

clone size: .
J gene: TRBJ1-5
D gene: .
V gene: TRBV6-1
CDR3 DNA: TGTGCCAGCAGTGAACCAGCGGCTCAGCCCCAGCATTTT
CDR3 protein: CASSEPAAQPQHF

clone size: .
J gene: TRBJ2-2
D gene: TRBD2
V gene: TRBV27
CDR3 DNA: TGTGCCAGCAGTCCGCGGGGGGCGAACACCGGGGAGCTGTTTTTT
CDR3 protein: CASSPRGANTGELFF

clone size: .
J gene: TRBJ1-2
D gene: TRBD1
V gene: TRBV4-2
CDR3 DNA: TGTGCCAGCAGCCACGACAGGGACTATGGCTACACCTTC
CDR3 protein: CASSHDRDYGYTF

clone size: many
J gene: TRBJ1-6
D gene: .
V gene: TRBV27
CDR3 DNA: TGTGCCAGCAGGGTCATGAGCTCCTATAATTCACCCCTCCACTTT
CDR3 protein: CASRVMSSYNSPLHF

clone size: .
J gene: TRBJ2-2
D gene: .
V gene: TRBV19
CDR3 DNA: TGTGCCAGTCGGGGTGACGCGAACACCGGGGAGCTGTTTTTT
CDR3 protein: CASRGDANTGELFF

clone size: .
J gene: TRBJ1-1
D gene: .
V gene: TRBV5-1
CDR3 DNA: TGCGCCAGCAGCTTGGACACGCGGGGGGCGTCTGAAGCTTTCTTT
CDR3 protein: CASSLDTRGASEAFF

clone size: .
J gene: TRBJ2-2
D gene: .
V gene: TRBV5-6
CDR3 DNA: TGTGCCAGCAGCTTAAGCCTCACGCCGGACACCGGGGAGCTGTTTTTT
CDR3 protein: CASSLSLTPDTGELFF

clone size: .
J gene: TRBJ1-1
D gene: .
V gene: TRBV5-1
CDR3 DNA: TGCGCCAGCAGCTTCCCAGAGAACACTGAAGCTTTCTTT
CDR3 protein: CASSFPENTEAFF

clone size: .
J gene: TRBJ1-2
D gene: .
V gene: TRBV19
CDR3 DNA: TGTGCCAGTGGGGCAGCGAGCTATGGCTACACCTTC
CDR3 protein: CASGAASYGYTF

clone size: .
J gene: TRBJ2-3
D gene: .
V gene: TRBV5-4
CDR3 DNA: TGTGCCAGCAGCTTGGGCCCCCGGGACACAGATACGCAGTATTTT
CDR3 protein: CASSLGPRDTDTQYF

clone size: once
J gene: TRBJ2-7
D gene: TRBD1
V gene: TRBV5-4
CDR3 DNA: TGTGCCAGCAGCCGTGAGACAGGGACCTACGAGCAGTACTTC
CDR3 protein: CASSRETGTYEQYF

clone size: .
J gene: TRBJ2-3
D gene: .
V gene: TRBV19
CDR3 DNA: TGTGCCAGTACTCCGGGCACAGATACGCAGTATTTT
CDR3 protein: CASTPGTDTQYF

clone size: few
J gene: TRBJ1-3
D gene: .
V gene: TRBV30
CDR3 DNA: TGTGCCTTCGGGACTGATGGAAACACCATATATTTT
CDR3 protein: CAFGTDGNTIYF

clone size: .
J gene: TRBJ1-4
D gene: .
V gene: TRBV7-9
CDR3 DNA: TGTGCCAGCAGCGTGAGGGGGGAAAAACTGTTTTTT
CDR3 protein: CASSVRGEKLFF

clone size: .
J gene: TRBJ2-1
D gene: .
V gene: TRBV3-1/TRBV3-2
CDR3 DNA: TGTGCCAGCAGCCAACGGAGGGGGGGCACCTACAATGAGCAGTTCTTC
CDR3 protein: CASSQRRGGTYNEQFF

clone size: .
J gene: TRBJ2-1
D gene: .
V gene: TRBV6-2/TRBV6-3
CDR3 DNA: TGTGCCAGCAGTTACTCACCCAGGGGAGATGAGCAGTTCTTC
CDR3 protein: CASSYSPRGDEQFF

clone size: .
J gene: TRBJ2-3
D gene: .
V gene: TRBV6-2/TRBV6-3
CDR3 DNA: TGTGCCAGCAGTTTTAGCAGGACTAGCACAGATACGCAGTATTTT
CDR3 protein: CASSFSRTSTDTQYF

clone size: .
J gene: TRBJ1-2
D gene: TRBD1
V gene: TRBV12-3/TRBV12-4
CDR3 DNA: TGTGCCAGCAGTAGGGACAGGCTAGACGGCTACACCTTC
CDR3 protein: CASSRDRLDGYTF